The rows below give T cell receptor beta chains drawn from one sample of a study of blood T cell repertoires in COVID-19. Only in-frame clones appear in the TCRdb table, and some are missing; sequencing was by immunoSEQ multiplex PCR. The repertoire consists of hundreds of thousands of clones, with approximately 92% occurring once and the leading ten covering over 0.95%. The sequencing input was PBMCs or T cells enriched from blood (not recorded which). These receptors all come from a man younger than 35 who had recovered from COVID-19. The CDR3 runs from the conserved cysteine through the conserved F or W. D genes are given only for firm matches. Clone sizes are given selectively: once, few, many, or a class where the clone is expanded.

cdr3_nt cdr3_aa j_call v_call d_call clone_size
TGTGCCAGCAGCGTATATTGGGCACACACTGAAGCTTTCTTT CASSVYWAHTEAFF TRBJ1-1 TRBV9 - -
TGTGCCAGCAGTAAACGCCTGTCGTCCGGCGGGGAGCTGTTTTTT CASSKRLSSGGELFF TRBJ2-2 TRBV25-1 - once
TGCAGCGTTTTGGGGGCCCCGTACGAGCAGTACTTC CSVLGAPYEQYF TRBJ2-7 TRBV29-1 - few
TGTGCCAGCAGCAAAGGACGGGGAGAAGGCATTCAGTACTTC CASSKGRGEGIQYF TRBJ2-4 TRBV7-2 - once
TGTGCCAGCAGCTTAACCCTGACAGGGATGGGAAACACCATATATTTT CASSLTLTGMGNTIYF TRBJ1-3 TRBV7-3 TRBD1 -
TGTGCCAGCAGCCCATCAACTAGTGAAAAACTGTTTTTT CASSPSTSEKLFF TRBJ1-4 TRBV3-1/TRBV3-2 - -
TGTGCCAGCAGCTTAGGGTGGACTAGCGGGAGTCTTGAGCAGTTCTTC CASSLGWTSGSLEQFF TRBJ2-1 TRBV7-2 TRBD2 -
TGCAGCGTTGATCTTGGACTGGACGAGCAGTACTTC CSVDLGLDEQYF TRBJ2-7 TRBV29-1 - -
TGTGCCAGTAAGGGACAGGGGGATGAAAAACTGTTTTTT CASKGQGDEKLFF TRBJ1-4 TRBV19 TRBD1 -
TGTGCCAGCAGCCAGGGACACCTGAACACTGAAGCTTTCTTT CASSQGHLNTEAFF TRBJ1-1 TRBV5-5 - -
TGTGCCAGCAGCCAAGAAGGCGCATCCCGGACAGCGCGCTATGGCTACACCTTC CASSQEGASRTARYGYTF TRBJ1-2 TRBV3-1/TRBV3-2 - -
TGCAGCGTCGGTTCGACAGGGCTCTCGCCCTACAATGAGCAGTTCTTC CSVGSTGLSPYNEQFF TRBJ2-1 TRBV29-1 TRBD1 -
TGTGCCATCAGTGGCGGGAGTGGGACAGATACGCAGTATTTT CAISGGSGTDTQYF TRBJ2-3 TRBV10-3 TRBD2 -
TGTGCCAGCAGTTACGCGGGAGGTGCAGATACGCAGTATTTT CASSYAGGADTQYF TRBJ2-3 TRBV6-5 TRBD2 -
TGTGCCAGCAGTGACGGGAGAGGGAGGAATGAGCAGTTCTTC CASSDGRGRNEQFF TRBJ2-1 TRBV27 - -
TGTGCCACCAGCAGAGATCTGGCGACACACCAAGAGACCCAGTACTTC CATSRDLATHQETQYF TRBJ2-5 TRBV15 - -
TGTGCCAGCAGCTACTCATTTCTAGCGGGAAACAATGAGCAGTTCTTC CASSYSFLAGNNEQFF TRBJ2-1 TRBV6-5 TRBD2 -
TGTGCCAGCAGTTACTCCAAACTCGCGCAAGAGACCCAGTACTTC CASSYSKLAQETQYF TRBJ2-5 TRBV6-6 - -
TGTGCCAGCAGCCTGAGGCCGTCTGACTCCTACGAGCAGTACTTC CASSLRPSDSYEQYF TRBJ2-7 TRBV3-1/TRBV3-2 - -
TGTGCCAGCAGCGTTACATTCCAGACCGGGGAGCTGTTTTTT CASSVTFQTGELFF TRBJ2-2 TRBV7-9 - -
TGTGCCAGCAGCTACGAACCAGGGGCTCAGCCCCAGCATTTT CASSYEPGAQPQHF TRBJ1-5 TRBV5-4 - -
TGTGCCAGCAGCCGGGACAGGGATGGCTACACCTTC CASSRDRDGYTF TRBJ1-2 TRBV9 TRBD1 -
TGTGCCAGCAGCGCCACATGGGGGGGTAGGGAGGCCACGAATGAAAAACTGTTTTTT CASSATWGGREATNEKLFF TRBJ1-4 TRBV3-1/TRBV3-2 - few
TGTGCCAGCAGCCGACTAGGGACAGCCGAGCAGTACTTC CASSRLGTAEQYF TRBJ2-7 TRBV7-2 - -
TGTGCCATCAGTGGACATAGCAATCAGCCCCAGCATTTT CAISGHSNQPQHF TRBJ1-5 TRBV10-3 - -
TGTGCCAGCAGTTTCCTCGACTACCCTCGGCCTGAGCAGTTCTTC CASSFLDYPRPEQFF TRBJ2-1 TRBV28 - -
TGTGCCAGCACCGTTGTGCGGGGTCAGCCCCAGCATTTT CASTVVRGQPQHF TRBJ1-5 TRBV12-3/TRBV12-4 - -
TGTGCCAGCAGCTTGGGGGGTCAATACGAGCAGTACTTC CASSLGGQYEQYF TRBJ2-7 TRBV11-1 - -
TGTGCCAGTAGTGTGGCAGACTATAGCAATCAGCCCCAGCATTTT CASSVADYSNQPQHF TRBJ1-5 TRBV19 - -
TGCGCCAGCAGCTCTGATGGAGGGGGCTACACCTTC CASSSDGGGYTF TRBJ1-2 TRBV5-1 - -
TGTGCCAGCAGCTTGGCAGGGACAGGTCCCTACGAGCAGTACTTC CASSLAGTGPYEQYF TRBJ2-7 TRBV5-4 TRBD1 -
TGTGCCAGCAGTTTAGGGGCCGCCGAGTTGTCTTACTATGGCTACACCTTC CASSLGAAELSYYGYTF TRBJ1-2 TRBV5-8 - -
TGTGCCAGCAGCTCGTTAGGGGGGGGCCGCTATGGCTACACCTTC CASSSLGGGRYGYTF TRBJ1-2 TRBV5-8 - -
TGCAGCGTTCGGGGCACTGAAGCTTTCTTT CSVRGTEAFF TRBJ1-1 TRBV29-1 - -
TGTGCCACCCGGGGACAGGGAGAAGAAAAACTGTTTTTT CATRGQGEEKLFF TRBJ1-4 TRBV24-1 TRBD1 -
TGTGCCAGCGGCCCCGGGACTTTTTCACAAGAGACCCAGTACTTC CASGPGTFSQETQYF TRBJ2-5 TRBV6-5 - -
TGTGCCAGCAGCTGGGGGCTCACTAGCGGGAGTAGCGGAGAGACCCAGTACTTC CASSWGLTSGSSGETQYF TRBJ2-5 TRBV11-2 TRBD2 -
TGTGCCAGCAGTTGGGCGGGGGCTAACTATGGCTACACCTTC CASSWAGANYGYTF TRBJ1-2 TRBV28 - -
TGCAGCGTTGACGGAGTTTACAATGAGCAGTTCTTC CSVDGVYNEQFF TRBJ2-1 TRBV29-1 - -
TGTGCCTGGAGTGTTTCCGGGACAGCAGCTTTCTTT CAWSVSGTAAFF TRBJ1-1 TRBV30 TRBD1 -
TGTGCCAGCAGCTTTTCGGGATACGAGCAGTACTTC CASSFSGYEQYF TRBJ2-7 TRBV11-2 - -
TGTGCCAGCAGCAGAAGCCCGGGGGACACTGAAGCTTTCTTT CASSRSPGDTEAFF TRBJ1-1 TRBV28 - -
TGTGCCAGCAGCCCCCAGGGGGCGAAGATCACTGAAGCTTTCTTT CASSPQGAKITEAFF TRBJ1-1 TRBV3-1/TRBV3-2 TRBD1 -
TGTGCCAGCAGTTTAAGGGGTGTGTGGGGCTACACCTTC CASSLRGVWGYTF TRBJ1-2 TRBV12-3/TRBV12-4 - -
TGCAGCGTGCTAGCGGCGAACACCGGGGAGCTGTTTTTT CSVLAANTGELFF TRBJ2-2 TRBV29-1 TRBD2 -
TGCAGTGCTAGCTCCCAAGAGACCCAGTACTTC CSASSQETQYF TRBJ2-5 TRBV20-1 - -
TGTGCCAGCAGTCAACCCGGGACAGGGGCCAATCAGCCCCAGCATTTT CASSQPGTGANQPQHF TRBJ1-5 TRBV6-2/TRBV6-3 TRBD1 -
TGTGCCATCACTGACAGGGGGCAGGGCTACACCTTC CAITDRGQGYTF TRBJ1-2 TRBV10-3 TRBD1 -
TGTGCCAGCTCACCACCATCGGGATATGACACCGGGGAGCTGTTTTTT CASSPPSGYDTGELFF TRBJ2-2 TRBV18 - -
TGTGCCAGCAGCCCCCGGACAGTCTCTGGAAACACCATATATTTT CASSPRTVSGNTIYF TRBJ1-3 TRBV11-2 - -
TGTGCCAGCAGTTCTAAAATAGGACAGGGCTTCTATGGCTACACCTTC CASSSKIGQGFYGYTF TRBJ1-2 TRBV27 TRBD1 few
TGTGCCAGCAGCTTAACTAGCGGGAGTCTTAACGAGCAGTACTTC CASSLTSGSLNEQYF TRBJ2-7 TRBV7-8 TRBD2 few
TGCGCCAGCAGCCAAGAGGCAGGGCACCGCGTCTCTGGAAACACCATATATTTT CASSQEAGHRVSGNTIYF TRBJ1-3 TRBV4-1 - -
TGCGCCAGCAGCTTGGATCCGGGTCGGCATTCACCCCTCCACTTT CASSLDPGRHSPLHF TRBJ1-6 TRBV5-1 - -
TGCGCCACGAAATACAGGGGCCTCTCCAATGAGCAGTTCTTC CATKYRGLSNEQFF TRBJ2-1 TRBV10-1 TRBD1 -
TGTGCCAGCAGCGTAGGCATAGCGGGGGCATACAATGAGCAGTTCTTC CASSVGIAGAYNEQFF TRBJ2-1 TRBV9 TRBD2 -
TGCGCCAGCACTCCGGGACAGGGATTGCCGAGGCCGTTTTCAACTAATGAAAAACTGTTTTTT CASTPGQGLPRPFSTNEKLFF TRBJ1-4 TRBV10-2 TRBD1 -
TGTGCCAGCAGTTCACTACAGGGGGCAGCTGACGTGCCTGGCTACACCTTC CASSSLQGAADVPGYTF TRBJ1-2 TRBV5-5 TRBD1 -
TGTGCCAGCACCCAAGCAGGGTCGAATGAGCAGTTCTTC CASTQAGSNEQFF TRBJ2-1 TRBV9 - -
TGTGCCTGCTCCCTTCGGGACTATGGCTACACCTTC CACSLRDYGYTF TRBJ1-2 TRBV2 - few